This TCR beta chain was sequenced in a study of blood T cell repertoires in COVID-19. TCRdb's table, derived via immunoSEQ multiplex PCR, lists solely in-frame clones and lacks some. Of over 10,000 clones in the sample, approximately 86% were seen once. Sequenced: peripheral blood. The origin of this receptor is a man at least 80 years old with acute or convalescent COVID-19.

CDR3 in DNA: TGTGCCAGCAGCTTGTACCGCCTCACAACAGATACGCAGTATTTT. It encodes CASSLYRLTTDTQYF. The chain links TRBV11-3 to TRBJ2-3; unclear D gene. This CDR3 is built from 15 residues. Germline values: CDR1 SGHNT, CDR2 YENEEA. Trimming shortened V by 3 bases and J by 3 bases, and 13 bases separated the two germline ends.